The clone carrying this T cell receptor beta chain was observed a few times. Antigen specificity is unknown. These data come from a study of beta chain features in type 1 diabetes. Study summary: No patient-donor differences in age, gender, total cells or subset yield.

Study-level points and caveats: All four CD4+ subsets of Type 1 diabetes patients contained TCRB CDR3s that were moderately but significantly shorter.

This CDR3 has 16 residues. The V gene's germline CDR1 is LGHNA and CDR2 YSLEER. V lost 4 bases and J lost 4, with 19 bases in between. The entirety of the isolated RNA underwent reverse transcription, so expressed TCRB transcripts were sequenced. TCRdb's copy holds only in-frame clones and misses some; the assay was immunoSEQ multiplex PCR. This sample carries about 320,000 clones, 14% of them seen once, and the ten largest clones take around 7%. The sequence was obtained from a man younger than 45 in good health. V and J are TRBV4-3 and TRBJ2-5, with D possibly called TRBD1 or TRBD2 (7 bases each). Sequenced sample: central memory CD4+ T cells from blood. This CDR3 reads CASSPSSGGGIETQYF. The CDR3 nucleotides read TGCGCCAGCAGCCCCTCGTCAGGGGGGGGGATAGAGACCCAGTACTTC.